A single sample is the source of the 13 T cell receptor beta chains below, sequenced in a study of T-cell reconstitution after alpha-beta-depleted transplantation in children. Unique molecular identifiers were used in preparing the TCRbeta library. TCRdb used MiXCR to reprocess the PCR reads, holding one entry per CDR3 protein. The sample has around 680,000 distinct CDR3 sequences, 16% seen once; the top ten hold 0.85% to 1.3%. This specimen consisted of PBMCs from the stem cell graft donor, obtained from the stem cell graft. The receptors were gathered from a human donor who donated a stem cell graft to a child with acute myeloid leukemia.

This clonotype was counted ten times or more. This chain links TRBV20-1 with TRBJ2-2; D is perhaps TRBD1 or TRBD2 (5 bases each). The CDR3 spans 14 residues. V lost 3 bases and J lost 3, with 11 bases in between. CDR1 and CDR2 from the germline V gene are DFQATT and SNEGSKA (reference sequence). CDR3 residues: CSASAQGHTGELFF. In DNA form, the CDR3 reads TGCAGTGCTAGCGCCCAGGGACACACCGGGGAGCTGTTTTTT.

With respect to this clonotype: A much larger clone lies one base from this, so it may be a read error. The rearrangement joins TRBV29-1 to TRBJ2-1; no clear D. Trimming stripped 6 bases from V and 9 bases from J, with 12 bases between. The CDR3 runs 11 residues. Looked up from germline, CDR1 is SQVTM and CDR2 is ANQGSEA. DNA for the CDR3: TGCAGCGTCGCCGTCCTCAGTGAGCAGTTCTTC. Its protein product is CSVAVLSEQFF.

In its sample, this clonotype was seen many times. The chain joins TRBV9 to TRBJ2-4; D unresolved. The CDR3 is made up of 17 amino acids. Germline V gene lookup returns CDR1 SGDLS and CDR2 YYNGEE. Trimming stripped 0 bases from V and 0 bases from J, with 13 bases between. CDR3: CASSVDGRNLAKNIQYF. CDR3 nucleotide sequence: TGTGCCAGCAGCGTAGATGGTCGAAATCTAGCCAAAAACATTCAGTACTTC. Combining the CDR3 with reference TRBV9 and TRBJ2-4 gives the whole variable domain DSGVTQTPKHLITATGQRVTLRCSPRSGDLSVYWYQQSLDQGLQFLIQYYNGEERAKGNILERFSAQQFPDLHSELNLSSLELGDSALYFCASSVDGRNLAKNIQYFGAGTRLSVL.

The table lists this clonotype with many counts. Written as DNA, the CDR3 is TGTGCCAGCAGCTTGTTGTTGAGGATCTACGAGCAGTACGTC. It is translated as CASSLLLRIYEQYV. The chain employs TRBV5-5 and TRBJ2-7, with no clear D. This CDR3 has 14 residues. From germline, CDR1 is SGHKS and CDR2 YYEKEE (reference sequence). V was trimmed by 1 base and J by 3 bases, leaving 11 bases between them.

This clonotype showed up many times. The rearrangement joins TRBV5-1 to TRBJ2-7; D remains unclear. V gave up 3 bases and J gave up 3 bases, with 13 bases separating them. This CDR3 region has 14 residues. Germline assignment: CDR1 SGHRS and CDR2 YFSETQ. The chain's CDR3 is CASSSTSILYEQYF. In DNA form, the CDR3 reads TGCGCCAGCAGCTCGACTTCAATCCTCTACGAGCAGTACTTC. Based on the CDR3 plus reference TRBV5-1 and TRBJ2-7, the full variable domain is KAGVTQTPRYLIKTRGQQVTLSCSPISGHRSVSWYQQTPGQGLQFLFEYFSETQRNKGNFPGRFSGRQFSNSRSEMNVSTLELGDSALYLCASSSTSILYEQYFGPGTRLTVT.

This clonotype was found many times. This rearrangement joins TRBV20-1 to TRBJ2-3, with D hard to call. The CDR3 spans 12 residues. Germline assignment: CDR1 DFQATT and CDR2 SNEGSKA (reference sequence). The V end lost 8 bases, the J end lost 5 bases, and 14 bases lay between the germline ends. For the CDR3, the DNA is TGCAGTACCCAATCCACACAAGATACGCAGTATTTT. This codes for CSTQSTQDTQYF.

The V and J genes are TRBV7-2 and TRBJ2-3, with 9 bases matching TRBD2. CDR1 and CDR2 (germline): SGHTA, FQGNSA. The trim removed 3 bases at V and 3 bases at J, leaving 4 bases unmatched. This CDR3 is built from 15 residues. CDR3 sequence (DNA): TGTGCCAGCAGCTTGAGCGGGGGGCAGACAGATACGCAGTATTTT. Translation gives CASSLSGGQTDTQYF.

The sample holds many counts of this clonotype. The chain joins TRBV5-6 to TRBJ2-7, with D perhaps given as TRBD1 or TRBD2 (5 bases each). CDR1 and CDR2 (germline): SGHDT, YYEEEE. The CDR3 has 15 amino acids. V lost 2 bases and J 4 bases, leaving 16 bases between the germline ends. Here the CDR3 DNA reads TGTGCCAGCAGCTTCGCCGGGACGGGATCATACGAGCAGTACTTC. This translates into CASSFAGTGSYEQYF.

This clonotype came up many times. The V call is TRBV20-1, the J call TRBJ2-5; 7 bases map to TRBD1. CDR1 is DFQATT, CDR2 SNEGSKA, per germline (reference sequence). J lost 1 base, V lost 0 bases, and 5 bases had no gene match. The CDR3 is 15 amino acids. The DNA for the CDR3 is TGCAGTGCTAGAGATTCCTGGACAGGCCAAGAGACCCAGTACTTC. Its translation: CSARDSWTGQETQYF.

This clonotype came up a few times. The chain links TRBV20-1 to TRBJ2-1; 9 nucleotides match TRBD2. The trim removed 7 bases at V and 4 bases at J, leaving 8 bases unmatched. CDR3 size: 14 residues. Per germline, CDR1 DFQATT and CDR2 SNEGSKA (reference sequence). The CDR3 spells CSVKAGGQYNEQFF. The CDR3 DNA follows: TGCAGTGTTAAAGCGGGGGGCCAGTACAATGAGCAGTTCTTC.

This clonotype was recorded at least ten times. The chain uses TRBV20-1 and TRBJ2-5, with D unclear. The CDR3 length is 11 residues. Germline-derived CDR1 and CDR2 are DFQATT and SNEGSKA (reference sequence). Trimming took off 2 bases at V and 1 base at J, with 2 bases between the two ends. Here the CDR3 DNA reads TGCAGTGCTAGACTCCAAGAGACCCAGTACTTC. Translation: CSARLQETQYF.

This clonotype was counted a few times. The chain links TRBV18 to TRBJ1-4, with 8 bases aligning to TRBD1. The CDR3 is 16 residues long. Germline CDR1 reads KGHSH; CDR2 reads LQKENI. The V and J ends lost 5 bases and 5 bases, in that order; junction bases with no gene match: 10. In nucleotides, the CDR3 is TGTGCCAGCTCAACCACTTGGGACAGGAGGAATGAAAAACTGTTTTTT. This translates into CASSTTWDRRNEKLFF.

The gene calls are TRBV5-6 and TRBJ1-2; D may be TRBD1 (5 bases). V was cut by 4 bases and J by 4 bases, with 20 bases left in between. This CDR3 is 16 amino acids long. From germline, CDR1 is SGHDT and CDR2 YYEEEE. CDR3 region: CASSLSPPAGTYGYTF. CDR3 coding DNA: TGTGCCAGCAGCCTATCGCCCCCGGCAGGGACCTATGGCTACACCTTC.